The 26 T cell receptor beta chains reported below all come from one sample, sequenced in a study of control samples from healthy donors and cancer patients. This table comes from immunoSEQ multiplex PCR, and its TCRdb copy is limited to in-frame clones, with some not included. The data show 35,000 to 50,000 clones, more than 70% seen once. Sequencing was carried out using PBMCs. Receptor source: a woman in her fifties or sixties with lung cancer.

The chain recombines TRBV7-9 with TRBJ2-1, with no clear D. V was pared by 4 bases and J by 8 bases, with 15 bases between. Germline CDR1 reads SEHNR; CDR2 reads FQNEAQ (reference sequence). This CDR3 has 14 residues. The CDR3 region has the DNA TGTGCCAGCAGCTGGAGATATGAGCCCGATGAGCAGTTCTTC. Its protein product is CASSWRYEPDEQFF.

This chain connects TRBV5-1 to TRBJ2-2; TRBD1 is a possible D gene (5 bases). Per the germline V gene, CDR1 is SGHRS and CDR2 is YFSETQ. The CDR3 totals 15 residues. The V end was cut by 1 base, the J end by 5 bases, with 12 bases between. CDR3 protein: CASSLTTQGTGELFF. The DNA for the CDR3 is TGCGCCAGCAGCTTGACTACCCAGGGTACCGGGGAGCTGTTTTTT.

This clone was picked up a small number of times. The chain uses TRBV10-2 and TRBJ1-2; no clear D. V was trimmed by 0 bases and J by 12 bases, leaving 14 bases between them. The CDR3 is 13 amino acids. Germline lookup yields CDR1 WSHSY and CDR2 SAAADI. CDR3 bases: TGCGCCAGCAGTGAGTCGTCAGGATACCCGAACACCTTC. Encoded protein: CASSESSGYPNTF.

The chain couples TRBV7-9 to TRBJ2-5; perhaps D is TRBD1 or TRBD2 (5 bases each). This CDR3 is built from 16 residues. The V gene lost 5 bases and the J gene lost 5 bases, with 21 bases spanning the gap. Germline V CDR1 and CDR2: SEHNR, FQNEAQ (reference sequence). The CDR3 sequence: CASSPMGEGRDETQYF. The CDR3 DNA reads TGTGCCAGCAGCCCAATGGGCGAGGGGCGTGATGAGACCCAGTACTTC. Variable domain in full (rest from reference TRBV7-9 and TRBJ2-5): DTGVSQNPRHKITKRGQNVTFRCDPISEHNRLYWYRQTLGQGPEFLTYFQNEAQLEKSRLLSDRFSAERPKGSFSTLEIQRTEQGDSAMYLCASSPMGEGRDETQYFGPGTRLLVL.

The chain uses TRBV25-1 and TRBJ2-7; 7 bases fit TRBD2. Germline V gives CDR1 MGHDK, CDR2 SYGVNS. V shed 6 bases and J 2 bases; nucleotides not matched to a gene: 10. The CDR3 contains 15 residues. In nucleotides, the CDR3 is TGTGCCAGCAGCGCCGGGGGGTACCGAACCTACGAGCAGTACTTC. Protein: CASSAGGYRTYEQYF.

The chain links TRBV7-9 to TRBJ2-5; 7 bases fit TRBD2. V shed 5 bases, J shed 3 bases, and the junction held 12 bases outside the gene matches. Germline assignment: CDR1 SEHNR and CDR2 FQNEAQ (reference sequence). This CDR3 has 16 residues. For the CDR3, the DNA is TGTGCCAGCAGCATGGGACGGGGCGGGAGTGAAGAGACCCAGTACTTC. It codes for CASSMGRGGSEETQYF.

The CDR3 reads CAISWNADRGETQYF. DNA for the CDR3: TGTGCCATCAGTTGGAATGCGGACAGGGGAGAGACCCAGTACTTC. The chain uses TRBV10-3 and TRBJ2-5, with 9 nucleotides matching TRBD1. The V gene end was trimmed by 5 bases and the J gene end by 4 bases; junction bases not matched to a gene: 8. Germline V CDR1 and CDR2: ENHRY, SYGVKD. The CDR3 is made up of 15 amino acids.

The chain recombines TRBV2 with TRBJ1-5, with TRBD1 identical over 10 bases. The CDR3 runs 15 residues. CDR1 SNHLY and CDR2 FYNNEI come from the germline V gene. Trimming at V came to 5 bases and at J to 2 bases, leaving 3 bases not matched to a gene. CDR3 residues: CASSRGTGGNQPQHF. In DNA, the CDR3 is TGTGCCAGCAGTCGTGGGACAGGGGGCAATCAGCCCCAGCATTTT.

This CDR3 is CASSFSQSYEQYF. The CDR3 DNA reads TGTGCCAGCAGTTTTAGTCAGTCCTACGAGCAGTACTTC. The chain carries TRBV12-3 or TRBV12-4 and TRBJ2-7; D uncertain. This CDR3 has 13 amino acids. Trimming pared 3 bases from V and 1 base from J, leaving 7 bases between.

This chain connects TRBV24-1 to TRBJ2-1, with D unresolved. Between the trimmed V and J ends, which lost 1 base and 3 bases, there was a span of 9 bases. Germline CDR1 is KGHDR and CDR2 is SFDVKD. The CDR3 is made up of 15 amino acids. In DNA, the CDR3 is TGTGCCACCAGTGATTTATACAGTGACTACAATGAGCAGTTCTTC. This gives the protein CATSDLYSDYNEQFF.

The V gene is TRBV29-1, the J gene TRBJ2-1; D unresolved. Trimming took 4 bases from V and 0 from J, leaving 7 bases between them. This CDR3 comprises 13 residues. Germline loops: CDR1 SQVTM, CDR2 ANQGSEA. The CDR3 DNA follows: TGCAGCGTTGCAAGGAGCTCCTACAATGAGCAGTTCTTC. Translation: CSVARSSYNEQFF.

The chain recombines TRBV18 with TRBJ2-1; 7 bases agree with TRBD2. CDR1 and CDR2 from the germline V gene are KGHSH and LQKENI. V was clipped by 0 bases and J by 8 bases; unmatched bases: 10. There are 16 residues in the CDR3. In DNA, the CDR3 is TGTGCCAGCTCACCACCGGGGGGGGAAGATAGGGATGAGCAGTTCTTC. Its protein product is CASSPPGGEDRDEQFF.

The chain uses TRBV6-5 and TRBJ2-7, with D perhaps TRBD1 (5 bases). V was pared by 6 bases and J by 5 bases, with 11 bases between. Germline V gene lookup returns CDR1 MNHEY and CDR2 SVGAGI. CDR3 length: 12 amino acids. Here the CDR3 reads CASRSGSHEQYF. CDR3 DNA sequence: TGTGCCAGCAGGTCAGGGTCCCACGAGCAGTACTTC.

The J gene is TRBJ1-5, the V gene TRBV18; 7 bases are a match to TRBD1. The ends lost 6 bases at V and 2 bases at J; junction bases unmatched: 7. From germline, CDR1 is KGHSH and CDR2 LQKENI. The CDR3 consists of 15 residues. The CDR3 bases are TGTGCCAGCTCCGGGGGGACAGTTGGCAATCAGCCCCAGCATTTT. This sequence encodes CASSGGTVGNQPQHF.

The DNA for the CDR3 is TGCGCCAGCAGTGGTGACTCTTTCGATGAGCAGTTCTTC. This sequence encodes CASSGDSFDEQFF. This chain joins TRBV10-1 and TRBJ2-1, with D hard to call. Germline CDR1 is WNHNN and CDR2 is SYGVQD (reference sequence). The CDR3 loop spans 13 amino acids. V lost 4 bases to trimming and J lost 8 bases, with 12 bases between them.

This clone was recorded a few times. The chain uses TRBV14 and TRBJ1-2; no clear D gene. The germline V gene has CDR1 SGHDN and CDR2 FVKESK. With 2 bases removed from V and 7 bases from J, the gap between germline ends came to 8 bases. CDR3 length equals 12 residues. As DNA, the CDR3 is TGTGCCAGCAGCCAATTTTTGGGTGGCTACACCTTC. It codes for CASSQFLGGYTF.

The chain's CDR3 is CASSSLVSNQPQHF. The CDR3 coding sequence is TGTGCCAGCAGCAGCCTCGTTAGCAATCAGCCCCAGCATTTT. The gene calls are TRBV2 and TRBJ1-5; no reliable D call. The CDR3 extends over 14 amino acids. CDR1 and CDR2 (germline): SNHLY, FYNNEI. Between the trimmed V and J ends, which lost 6 bases and 0 bases, there was a span of 9 bases.

The chain couples TRBV11-2 to TRBJ1-2; possible D gene TRBD1, 6 bases. There are 15 residues in the CDR3. Between the trimmed V and J ends, which lost 0 bases and 9 bases, there was a span of 17 bases. Germline assignment: CDR1 SGHAT and CDR2 FQNNGV. The CDR3 reads CASSLERIAGASYTF. Written as DNA, the CDR3 is TGTGCCAGCAGCTTAGAGAGGATCGCAGGGGCTAGCTACACCTTC.

The chain joins TRBV5-1 to TRBJ2-1; 7 nucleotides agree with TRBD2. The CDR3 contains 17 residues. Germline V gene data show CDR1 as SGHRS and CDR2 as YFSETQ. With V trimmed by 1 base and J by 0 bases, 7 bases remained unmatched. CDR3 bases: TGCGCCAGCAGCTTGTCGGGGGGAGGGCCCTCCTACAATGAGCAGTTCTTC. It specifies CASSLSGGGPSYNEQFF.

The chain recombines TRBV5-5 with TRBJ1-1; 9 nucleotides agree with TRBD1. The CDR3 is 15 residues long. Germline V gene sequence: CDR1 SGHKS, CDR2 YYEKEE (reference sequence). The junction had 9 bases not matched to a gene; V was cut back by 3 bases and J by 6 bases. CDR3 coding DNA: TGTGCCAGCAGCTCACGGGGACAGGGAAAAGCTGAAGCTTTCTTT. Encoded protein: CASSSRGQGKAEAFF.

The chain couples TRBV13 to TRBJ1-1; D is unresolved. The V end lost 7 bases, the J end lost 7 bases, and 10 bases lay between the germline ends. The CDR3 consists of 11 residues. Germline V gene data show CDR1 as PRHDT and CDR2 as FYEKMQ (reference sequence). CDR3 sequence (DNA): TGTGCCAGCACCCCTAGGTTTGAAGCTTTCTTT. It specifies CASTPRFEAFF.

The rearrangement links TRBV5-5 to TRBJ1-1; a possible D gene is TRBD1 (5 bases). The CDR3 covers 16 residues. Germline lookup yields CDR1 SGHKS and CDR2 YYEKEE (reference sequence). V lost 0 bases, J lost 0 bases, and 12 bases lay in between. CDR3 nucleotides: TGTGCCAGCAGCTTGGAAGTCAGGGTAATGAACACTGAAGCTTTCTTT. It is translated as CASSLEVRVMNTEAFF.

This sequence joins TRBV7-2 and TRBJ1-6, with D uncertain. The germline V gene has CDR1 SGHTA and CDR2 FQGNSA. V lost 5 bases, J lost 7 bases, and 9 bases lay in between. This CDR3 is 13 amino acids long. CDR3 amino acids: CASSVGPNSPLHF. DNA of the CDR3: TGTGCCAGCAGCGTAGGTCCCAATTCACCCCTCCACTTT.

The chain uses TRBV12-3 or TRBV12-4 and TRBJ2-5; a weak D match, TRBD2 (5 bases). Trimming cost V 5 bases and J 1 base, with 8 bases left between them. The CDR3 loop spans 13 amino acids. The CDR3 here is CASSKDFQETQYF. The CDR3 DNA follows: TGTGCCAGCAGTAAGGACTTCCAAGAGACCCAGTACTTC.

The chain recombines TRBV6-6 with TRBJ2-3; TRBD2 agrees at 9 bases. Trimming removed 4 bases from V and 1 base from J; junction bases left unmatched: 0. The CDR3 runs to 14 residues. The germline CDR1 and CDR2 sequences are MNHNY and SVGAGI (reference sequence). CDR3 bases: TGTGCCAGCAGTTTAGCGGGAGGCACAGATACGCAGTATTTT. Its protein product is CASSLAGGTDTQYF.

The chain uses TRBV5-1 and TRBJ2-4, with a weak D call TRBD2 (6 bases). Trimming shortened V by 5 bases and J by 6 bases, and 12 bases separated the two germline ends. The CDR3 is made up of 13 amino acids. Per germline, CDR1 SGHRS and CDR2 YFSETQ. The CDR3 sequence: CASSSGGGNIQYF. The CDR3 DNA reads as TGCGCCAGCAGTTCCGGGGGAGGAAACATTCAGTACTTC.